The 21 T cell receptor beta chains reported below all come from one sample, sequenced in a study of T cells after yellow fever vaccination. TCRdb redid the calling of the 5' RACE reads with MiXCR, one entry per CDR3 protein. The sample has around 65,000 distinct CDR3 sequences; around 5% are singletons. This specimen was CD4+ T cells sorted from PBMCs, taken around 15 days after the first yellow fever vaccination. Receptors originate from a man in his late teens or twenties who received the YFV17D yellow fever vaccine.

In this sample, this clonotype turned up many times. This chain links TRBV20-1 with TRBJ2-2; the D gene could be TRBD1 or TRBD2 (5 bases each). Germline CDR1 reads DFQATT; CDR2 reads SNEGSKA (reference sequence). Trimming stripped 5 bases from V and 4 bases from J, with 14 bases between. This CDR3 comprises 14 residues. The CDR3 sequence: CSASPGRSTGELFF. CDR3 coding DNA: TGCAGTGCTTCTCCAGGGAGAAGCACCGGGGAGCTGTTTTTT.

This clonotype came up many times. This chain connects TRBV20-1 to TRBJ2-5, with a possible D match to TRBD2 (6 bases). In germline, CDR1 is DFQATT, CDR2 SNEGSKA (reference sequence). This CDR3 is built from 10 residues. The CDR3 sequence: CRGGQETQYF. The CDR3 nucleotides are TGCAGGGGGGGACAAGAGACCCAGTACTTC.

This clonotype occurred many times. The chain couples TRBV14 to TRBJ2-7, with D possibly TRBD2 on 5 matching bases. V lost 5 bases to trimming and J lost 3 bases, with 17 bases between them. Germline V gives CDR1 SGHDN, CDR2 FVKESK. The CDR3 totals 15 residues. CDR3 amino acids: CASSIDSGMYYEQYF. The CDR3 bases are TGTGCCAGCAGCATTGATTCCGGGATGTACTACGAGCAGTACTTC.

There are many counts of this clonotype. The DNA of the CDR3 is TGTGCCAGCTCACCCTCGGGGGGGCAGCCAGATACGCAGTATTTT. It translates to CASSPSGGQPDTQYF. The chain has TRBV18 and TRBJ2-3; 8 bases line up with TRBD2. The CDR3 extends over 15 amino acids. The V gene end was trimmed by 3 bases and the J gene end by 4 bases; junction bases not matched to a gene: 6. The germline V gene encodes CDR1 KGHSH and CDR2 LQKENI.

V is TRBV28 and J is TRBJ1-3, with a tentative D call TRBD1 (6 bases). The germline gives CDR1 MDHEN, CDR2 SYDVKM. V gave up 2 bases and J gave up 4 bases, with 12 bases separating them. The CDR3 covers 15 residues. As DNA, the CDR3 is TGTGCCAGCAGTTTAGGGGGCGCCTCGGGAAACACCATATATTTT. Amino acid sequence: CASSLGGASGNTIYF.

The table lists this clonotype with many counts. The chain links TRBV6-4 to TRBJ1-5; 8 bases match TRBD1. Looked up from germline, CDR1 is MRHNA and CDR2 is SNTAGT. This CDR3 has 19 residues. Losses at the gene ends were 6 bases for V and 5 bases for J; bases not matched to a gene: 21. The CDR3 DNA sequence: TGTGCCAGCAGGACCCGGAGGGGACAGGTCGGTGTGAGGGATCAGCCCCAGCATTTT. It is translated as CASRTRRGQVGVRDQPQHF.

A note on this clonotype: A much larger clone is a single base away; this may be a read error. The chain is built from TRBV12-3 or TRBV12-4 and TRBJ1-4; 9 positions match TRBD1. The junction had 16 bases not matched to a gene; V was cut back by 9 bases and J by 14 bases. This CDR3 region has 14 residues. The DNA of the CDR3 is TGTGCCAGTAACAGGGGGCGCCTTGATAAGGGGCTGTTTTTT. It codes for CASNRGRLDKGLFF.

Many counts were recorded for this clonotype. The chain joins TRBV6-5 to TRBJ2-4; D gene ambiguous. Germline V gives CDR1 MNHEY, CDR2 SVGAGI. This CDR3 has 16 residues. V was clipped by 0 bases and J by 0 bases, with 9 bases between them. The chain's CDR3 is CASSYSQSLAKNIQYF. The CDR3 DNA reads as TGTGCCAGCAGTTACTCTCAGTCTTTAGCCAAAAACATTCAGTACTTC.

In this sample, this clonotype turned up many times. The V call is TRBV2, the J call TRBJ1-3; TRBD1 agrees at 7 bases. J lost 0 bases, V lost 10 bases, and 18 bases had no gene match. Germline CDR1 SNHLY, CDR2 FYNNEI. The CDR3 contains 18 residues. The CDR3 loop reads CANTPGGQPSASGNTIYF. The CDR3 region has the DNA TGTGCCAACACACCAGGGGGGCAGCCCTCGGCCTCTGGAAACACCATATATTTT.

V usage is TRBV30 and J usage is TRBJ1-6, with TRBD1 as a possible D gene (5 bases). CDR1 is GTSNPN and CDR2 is SVGIG in the germline V gene (reference sequence). V lost 1 base, J lost 11 bases, and 15 bases lay in between. The CDR3 is made up of 14 amino acids. The CDR3 sequence: CAWSGTGLRAPLHF. DNA of the CDR3: TGTGCCTGGAGTGGGACGGGGCTTAGGGCACCCCTCCACTTT. Drawing the rest from reference TRBV30 and TRBJ1-6, the complete variable domain is SQTIHQWPATLVQPVGSPLSLECTVEGTSNPNLYWYRQAAGRGLQLLFYSVGIGQISSEVPQNLSASRPQDRQFILSSKKLLLSDSGFYLCAWSGTGLRAPLHFGNGTRLTVT.

This clonotype was recorded many times. The V call is TRBV30, the J call TRBJ1-1; D remains unclear. Trimming took 4 bases from V and 8 from J, leaving 14 bases between them. This CDR3 comprises 12 residues. Germline lookup yields CDR1 GTSNPN and CDR2 SVGIG (reference sequence). In DNA form, the CDR3 reads TGTGCCTGGACCCTAGACGGCAGAGAAGCTTTCTTT. Amino acid sequence: CAWTLDGREAFF. Full variable domain (remainder filled in from reference TRBV30 and TRBJ1-1): SQTIHQWPATLVQPVGSPLSLECTVEGTSNPNLYWYRQAAGRGLQLLFYSVGIGQISSEVPQNLSASRPQDRQFILSSKKLLLSDSGFYLCAWTLDGREAFFGQGTRLTVV.

This clonotype was observed at least ten times. CDR3 DNA: TGTGCCAGCAGTTTACGTCTAGCGGGGGGGGAGCTGTTTTTT. This gives the protein CASSLRLAGGELFF. The chain combines TRBV12-3 or TRBV12-4 with TRBJ2-2; 9 bases are a match to TRBD2. The V and J ends lost 2 bases and 8 bases, in that order; junction bases with no gene match: 3. The CDR3 totals 14 residues.

This clonotype was recorded many times. The rearrangement joins TRBV7-2 to TRBJ2-2; no definite D call. Germline V lookup: CDR1 SGHTA, CDR2 FQGNSA. V was pared by 5 bases and J by 3 bases, with 16 bases between. CDR3 length: 16 residues. Here the CDR3 DNA reads TGTGCCAGCAGCCCCCCCCTTCGATTCTACACCGGGGAGCTGTTTTTT. As protein: CASSPPLRFYTGELFF.

This clonotype was detected ten times or more. This chain links TRBV7-6 with TRBJ2-7; 12 bases match TRBD1. CDR3 length: 16 residues. Germline loops: CDR1 SGHVS, CDR2 FNYEAQ. The trim removed 6 bases at V and 4 bases at J, leaving 10 bases unmatched. The CDR3: CASSGTRDRGPYEQYF. The CDR3 DNA follows: TGTGCCAGCAGTGGGACCCGGGACAGGGGGCCGTACGAGCAGTACTTC.

This clonotype showed up many times. The CDR3, as DNA: TGTGCCAGCAGTTCAACAGGGGTCAGTTACTATGGCTACACCTTC. It yields the protein CASSSTGVSYYGYTF. V and J are TRBV12-3 or TRBV12-4 and TRBJ1-2, with TRBD1 matching 7 bases. V shed 4 bases and J 3 bases; nucleotides not matched to a gene: 8. CDR3 length: 15 amino acids.

At least ten counts were recorded for this clonotype. V gene TRBV2 combines with J gene TRBJ1-1, with a possible D match to TRBD1 (5 bases). With 2 bases removed from V and 11 bases from J, the gap between germline ends came to 18 bases. The CDR3 is 14 residues long. Germline V gene lookup returns CDR1 SNHLY and CDR2 FYNNEI. The CDR3 coding sequence is TGTGCCAGCAGTGAACCCGGCAGGGAGGTAATGGCTTTCTTT. Its translation: CASSEPGREVMAFF.

In this sample, this clonotype turned up many times. The chain has TRBV5-5 and TRBJ1-2; 8 positions agree with TRBD1. The length of the CDR3 is 16 residues. Germline-derived CDR1 and CDR2 are SGHKS and YYEKEE (reference sequence). The V segment lost 3 bases and the J segment 4 bases; nucleotides outside the gene matches: 11. For the CDR3, the DNA is TGTGCCAGCAGCTCGCAACGACAGGGGTTGGCCTATGGCTACACCTTC. Protein product: CASSSQRQGLAYGYTF. The whole variable domain, filled in from reference TRBV5-5 and TRBJ1-2, reads DAGVTQSPTHLIKTRGQQVTLRCSPISGHKSVSWYQQVLGQGPQFIFQYYEKEERGRGNFPDRFSARQFPNYSSELNVNALLLGDSALYLCASSSQRQGLAYGYTFGSGTRLTVV.

This clonotype appeared many times. CDR3 protein: CASSLVGAEQYF. The CDR3 coding sequence is TGTGCCAGCAGCTTAGTGGGGGCCGAGCAGTACTTC. The chain has TRBV7-9 and TRBJ2-7, with D possibly being TRBD1 (6 bases). The length of the CDR3 is 12 residues. Trimming took 1 base from V and 6 from J, leaving 7 bases between them. Germline lookup yields CDR1 SEHNR and CDR2 FQNEAQ (reference sequence).

This clonotype was seen repeatedly, ten times or more. The chain combines TRBV7-3 with TRBJ1-1, with D unresolved. This CDR3 comprises 12 residues. Germline CDR1 reads SGHTA; CDR2 reads FQGTGA. Trimming shortened V by 10 bases and J by 0 bases, and 9 bases separated the two germline ends. CDR3 sequence reads: CATPKVNTEAFF. The CDR3 bases are TGTGCCACCCCGAAGGTGAACACTGAAGCTTTCTTT.

This clonotype was seen at least ten times. The chain carries TRBV28 and TRBJ1-2; no firm D call. The V gene's germline CDR1 is MDHEN and CDR2 SYDVKM. This CDR3 has 12 amino acids. V dropped 3 bases and J dropped 4 bases, with 6 bases sitting between them. The CDR3 spells CASSLGFYGYTF. CDR3 nucleotides: TGTGCCAGCAGTTTGGGTTTCTATGGCTACACCTTC.

This clonotype was picked up many times. The chain carries TRBV7-2 and TRBJ2-3, with no clear D. In germline, CDR1 is SGHTA, CDR2 FQGNSA. This CDR3 has 13 amino acids. V lost 6 bases and J 0 bases, leaving 7 bases between the germline ends. CDR3 residues: CASRITSTDTQYF. For the CDR3, the DNA is TGTGCCAGCAGGATAACTAGCACAGATACGCAGTATTTT.